The 29 T cell receptor beta chains presented below share a single source sample, sequenced in a study of blood T cells in healthy people across ages (dated by TCRdb to between 2014 and 2017). The library was generated by 5' RACE. Reads for this sample came from an Illumina HiSeq 2500. A second PCR of about 6 to 11 cycles was run with a J-beta primer mix and a sample-barcoded 5' primer. The public reads were quality trimmed at Q25 with fastp and then assembled into clones with MiXCR by TCRdb, keeping productive beta chains. Rows are unified per CDR3 protein, each entry keeping the most common DNA and genes. This sample gives some 850,000 distinct CDR3 sequences in total; 25% to 30% of them show up just once. The biggest ten clones account for 2.5% to 3.5% of the sample. In addition, the sample was reused for a study of T cells of mothers and their children.

Sequenced sample: blood. These receptors all come from a boy younger than 18 in good health.

This chain uses TRBV10-3 with TRBJ2-1; 11 nucleotides match TRBD2. The end of the DNA is better explained by TRBJ2-7, so the J call may be wrong. The CDR3 extends over 19 amino acids. The germline V gene has CDR1 ENHRY and CDR2 SYGVKD. The CDR3 coding sequence is TGTGCCATCAGTGAGTCCGAAGATTCTAGCGGGGGGCCGGGGGACGAGCAGTACTTC. Protein product: CAISESEDSSGGPGDEQYF.

This chain links TRBV5-6 with TRBJ1-2; D possibly corresponds to TRBD1 (5 bases). V lost 8 bases, J lost 1 base, and 18 bases lay in between. The germline V gene encodes CDR1 SGHDT and CDR2 YYEEEE. The CDR3 totals 15 residues. CDR3 residues: CASARQGSVNYGYTF. The DNA for the CDR3 is TGTGCCAGTGCGCGCCAGGGAAGCGTTAACTATGGCTACACCTTC.

The chain links TRBV10-3 to TRBJ2-3, with D possibly being TRBD2 (6 bases). Germline V gives CDR1 ENHRY, CDR2 SYGVKD. V lost 4 bases and J lost 1, with 9 bases in between. This CDR3 contains 14 residues. The CDR3 DNA reads as TGTGCCATCAGTGCGGCTAGCGGCACAGATACGCAGTATTTT. It codes for CAISAASGTDTQYF.

This clonotype was seen more than once but under ten times. This rearrangement joins TRBV2 to TRBJ1-2; tentative D call: TRBD1 (6 bases). Trimming left V 1 base short and J 3 bases short, with 6 bases between. This CDR3 comprises 13 residues. The germline gives CDR1 SNHLY, CDR2 FYNNEI. This CDR3 is CASSEGTDYGYTF. Here the CDR3 DNA reads TGTGCCAGCAGTGAAGGGACAGACTATGGCTACACCTTC.

The genes are TRBV4-1 and TRBJ1-4; 7 bases agree with TRBD1. Germline V lookup: CDR1 MGHRA, CDR2 YSYEKL. Trimming cost V 4 bases and J 7 bases; bases outside gene matches: 9. The CDR3 covers 15 residues. The CDR3 loop is CASSPRQGGFEKLFF. Written as DNA, the CDR3 is TGCGCCAGCAGCCCCAGACAGGGAGGATTTGAAAAACTGTTTTTT.

The genes are TRBV11-2 and TRBJ1-1; TRBD1 might be the D (6 bases). The length of the CDR3 is 15 residues. V lost 5 bases and J lost 6, with 19 bases in between. The V gene's germline CDR1 is SGHAT and CDR2 FQNNGV. CDR3 amino acids: CASSPKQGNVAEAFF. CDR3 nucleotides: TGTGCCAGCAGCCCAAAACAGGGCAACGTAGCTGAAGCTTTCTTT.

This clonotype was counted a few times. The rearrangement links TRBV12-3 or TRBV12-4 to TRBJ1-1; D unresolved. V lost 7 bases and J lost 2, with 11 bases in between. CDR3 length equals 13 residues. The CDR3 here is CASNLSVNTEAFF. The CDR3 DNA follows: TGTGCCAGCAATTTGTCGGTAAACACTGAAGCTTTCTTT.

V is TRBV6-6 and J is TRBJ2-5, with D perhaps given as TRBD1 or TRBD2 (6 bases each). V was pared by 3 bases and J by 7 bases, with 15 bases between. From germline, CDR1 is MNHNY and CDR2 SVGAGI (reference sequence). There are 14 residues in the CDR3. CDR3 DNA: TGTGCCAGCAGTTATCGGGGGCCGCAGGGGACCCAGTACTTC. Translated, it gives CASSYRGPQGTQYF.

This clonotype occurred a few times. This chain connects TRBV2 to TRBJ1-5, with D unclear. Trimming cost V 4 bases and J 0 bases, with 7 bases left between them. The CDR3 runs to 14 residues. Germline V CDR1 and CDR2: SNHLY, FYNNEI. The CDR3 reads CASSGTVSNQPQHF. The CDR3 DNA reads TGTGCCAGCAGTGGCACGGTTAGCAATCAGCCCCAGCATTTT.

In its sample, this clonotype was seen a few times. The chain uses TRBV27 and TRBJ2-5; 15 bases map to TRBD2. The CDR3 runs to 19 residues. Trimming at V came to 10 bases and at J to 4 bases, leaving 19 bases not matched to a gene. In germline, CDR1 is MNHEY, CDR2 SMNVEV (reference sequence). The CDR3 DNA sequence: TGTGCCACCAAGCGAGATGGCCCCCGGACTAGCGGGGGGGGAGAGACCCAGTACTTC. As protein: CATKRDGPRTSGGGETQYF.

This clonotype has more than one count but fewer than ten. The chain combines TRBV6-5 with TRBJ2-7, with a tentative D call TRBD1 (6 bases). Germline V gene sequence: CDR1 MNHEY, CDR2 SVGAGI. The CDR3 extends over 14 amino acids. V shed 5 bases and J shed 3 bases, with 14 bases lying between them. The CDR3 DNA reads TGTGCCAGCAGTGCCTATGGGACAAACTACGAGCAGTACTTC. Protein: CASSAYGTNYEQYF.

J is TRBJ2-5 and V is TRBV4-3; 7 bases align to TRBD1. The closer fit of TRBJ2-7 to the DNA end suggests the J call may be wrong. The CDR3 runs to 16 residues. Per the germline V gene, CDR1 is LGHNA and CDR2 is YSLEER. The CDR3 spells CASSQDRDSYEYEQYF. CDR3 sequence (DNA): TGCGCCAGCAGCCAAGATCGGGACAGTTATGAGTACGAGCAGTACTTC.

The chain has TRBV7-9 and TRBJ1-1; D not resolved. V was trimmed by 0 bases and J by 6 bases, leaving 17 bases between them. Germline CDR1 and CDR2: SEHNR and FQNEAQ (reference sequence). The CDR3 loop spans 16 amino acids. The CDR3 DNA follows: TGTGCCAGCAGCTTAGCGCTGTCAGAGCGGGTGGCTGAAGCTTTCTTT. Translating it yields CASSLALSERVAEAFF.

This clonotype was seen a handful of times. A read error may produce the germline difference seen at one junction end. The chain employs TRBV6-2 or TRBV6-3 and TRBJ2-3; D unclear. The CDR3 consists of 12 residues. The V gene's germline CDR1 is MNHEY and CDR2 SVGEGT. CDR3 nucleotide sequence: TGTGCCGGCAGTAACAAACCAGATACGCAGTATTTT. Protein sequence: CAGSNKPDTQYF.

CDR3 DNA: TGTGCCAGCAGTCCGGGACAGGGGACGTACAATGAGCAGTTCTTC. Protein product: CASSPGQGTYNEQFF. V usage is TRBV18 and J usage is TRBJ2-1, with 10 positions matching TRBD1. The germline V gene encodes CDR1 KGHSH and CDR2 LQKENI. CDR3 length: 15 amino acids. V was clipped by 8 bases and J by 4 bases; unmatched bases: 8.

This sequence joins TRBV20-1 and TRBJ2-3; a weak D match, TRBD2 (5 bases). Per the germline V gene, CDR1 is DFQATT and CDR2 is SNEGSKA (reference sequence). The CDR3 is made up of 15 amino acids. V dropped 5 bases and J dropped 0 bases, with 15 bases sitting between them. CDR3 coding DNA: TGCAGTGCTCCAAAGAGCGGCGCTAGCACAGATACGCAGTATTTT. Residues: CSAPKSGASTDTQYF.

This clonotype was picked up a small number of times. As DNA, the CDR3 is TGTGCCAGCAGCCCGCAGGGATTCCACATTCAGTACTTC. Protein: CASSPQGFHIQYF. This rearrangement joins TRBV7-9 to TRBJ2-4; D possibly corresponds to TRBD1 (5 bases). The V gene lost 5 bases and the J gene lost 8 bases, with 13 bases spanning the gap. Germline CDR1 is SEHNR and CDR2 is FQNEAQ (reference sequence). The CDR3 contains 13 residues.

The chain links TRBV20-1 to TRBJ1-2; D may be TRBD1 (6 bases). V was pared by 6 bases and J by 6 bases, with 20 bases between. This CDR3 spans 14 amino acids. The germline V gene encodes CDR1 DFQATT and CDR2 SNEGSKA (reference sequence). CDR3 coding DNA: TGCAGTGCCAGGGGACCAACAGGGCCCGATGGCTACACCTTC. Encoded protein: CSARGPTGPDGYTF.

This clonotype was picked up a small number of times. The missing conserved phenylalanine or tryptophan at the end of this CDR3 makes a read error likely. The CDR3 bases are TGTGCCAGCAGCTTAGCGCGAGGGGCCCAACGGCAAGAGACCCAGTACCTC. Translating it yields CASSLARGAQRQETQYL. This chain links TRBV7-6 with TRBJ2-1, with D perhaps TRBD1 or TRBD2 (5 bases each). The J call may be in error: the DNA end matches TRBJ2-5 better. Germline CDR1 is SGHVS and CDR2 is FNYEAQ. There are 17 residues in the CDR3.

This clonotype occurred a few times. This rearrangement joins TRBV4-1 to TRBJ1-5; possibly TRBD1 for D (5 bases). Germline V gene data show CDR1 as MGHRA and CDR2 as YSYEKL. This CDR3 spans 15 amino acids. Deletions cut 2 bases from V and 4 bases from J, with 12 bases between. This chain's CDR3 is CASSQRDQGNQPQHF. The CDR3 bases are TGCGCCAGCAGCCAAAGGGATCAGGGAAATCAGCCCCAGCATTTT.

The chain joins TRBV4-3 to TRBJ2-1; D call uncertain. With 1 base removed from V and 0 bases from J, the gap between germline ends came to 7 bases. The CDR3 runs 15 residues. In germline, CDR1 is LGHNA, CDR2 YSLEER. Here the CDR3 DNA reads TGCGCCAGCAGCCAAGCAACGGGCTCCTACAATGAGCAGTTCTTC. It specifies CASSQATGSYNEQFF.

This chain uses TRBV15 with TRBJ1-4; the D is unclear. Looked up from germline, CDR1 is LNHNV and CDR2 is YYDKDF (reference sequence). The CDR3 covers 15 residues. V gave up 0 bases and J gave up 8 bases, with 13 bases separating them. The CDR3 spells CATSRERAFPEKLFF. The CDR3 DNA sequence: TGTGCCACCAGCAGAGAGAGAGCGTTCCCCGAAAAACTGTTTTTT.

V and J are TRBV6-6 and TRBJ2-7; D gene unclear. V lost 0 bases and J 7 bases, leaving 16 bases between the germline ends. CDR1 is MNHNY and CDR2 is SVGAGI in the germline V gene (reference sequence). The length of the CDR3 is 15 residues. The chain's CDR3 is CASSYSPRAEKEQYF. CDR3 nucleotide sequence: TGTGCCAGCAGTTACTCCCCCCGGGCCGAGAAAGAGCAGTACTTC.

This clonotype was picked up a small number of times. The chain uses TRBV5-1 and TRBJ1-1; D ambiguous. Trimming took 8 bases from V and 4 from J, leaving 12 bases between them. CDR1 SGHRS and CDR2 YFSETQ come from the germline V gene. This CDR3 comprises 12 residues. This CDR3 reads CARLRGSTEAFF. The CDR3 bases are TGCGCCAGATTGCGGGGTAGCACTGAAGCTTTCTTT.

The table lists this clonotype with a few counts. The chain couples TRBV16 to TRBJ1-2, with D perhaps matching TRBD1 (6 bases). V was trimmed by 3 bases and J by 5 bases, leaving 13 bases between them. Germline lookup yields CDR1 KGHSY and CDR2 FQNENV. CDR3 length equals 14 residues. CDR3 coding DNA: TGTGCCAGCAGCCAGGACAGTGGAACTTATGGCTACACCTTC. Protein product: CASSQDSGTYGYTF.

This clonotype was observed a handful of times. The V and J genes are TRBV11-1 and TRBJ2-5, with D tentatively TRBD2 (7 bases). Germline assignment: CDR1 SGHAT and CDR2 FQDESV (reference sequence). V gave up 4 bases and J gave up 1 base, with 16 bases separating them. CDR3 size: 16 residues. CDR3 sequence reads: CASSYRAGATQETQYF. In DNA, the CDR3 is TGTGCCAGCAGCTACCGCGCGGGGGCCACCCAAGAGACCCAGTACTTC.

The sample holds a few counts of this clonotype. V and J are TRBV2 and TRBJ2-7; TRBD2 aligns across 10 bases. From germline, CDR1 is SNHLY and CDR2 FYNNEI. CDR3 length equals 15 residues. V lost 5 bases to trimming and J lost 6 bases; unmatched junction nucleotides: 10. CDR3 in amino acids: CASSTDPGLATEQYF. CDR3 nucleotides: TGTGCCAGCAGTACAGACCCGGGACTAGCGACCGAGCAGTACTTC.

This clonotype has only a few counts. This chain links TRBV4-1 with TRBJ2-7; maybe TRBD2 (6 bases). Looked up from germline, CDR1 is MGHRA and CDR2 is YSYEKL. The CDR3 totals 16 residues. V lost 3 bases to trimming and J lost 0 bases, with 15 bases between them. The CDR3 reads CASSHRGSSDSYEQYF. CDR3 sequence (DNA): TGCGCCAGCAGCCACCGGGGGAGTTCGGACTCCTACGAGCAGTACTTC.

There are a few counts of this clonotype. The V and J genes are TRBV14 and TRBJ2-5; TRBD2 agrees at 10 bases. The J call is in doubt because the DNA end fits TRBJ2-7 better. The germline gives CDR1 SGHDN, CDR2 FVKESK. This CDR3 has 20 amino acids. The CDR3 nucleotides read TGTGCCAGCAGCCAAGATTGGGCTAGCGGGGGAAGTAAAAAGAGCTACGAGCAGTACTTC. Translation: CASSQDWASGGSKKSYEQYF.